Sequencing of this TCR beta chain was carried out in a study of blood T cells in healthy people across ages. Findings and caveats of the study: Unsorted PBMCs prevented conclusive naive versus antigen-experienced comparison. Comparison with aged donors showed that long-lived donors had more naive CD4+ cells and higher diversity.

A second 7 to 11 cycle PCR used barcoded and J-beta primers. TCRdb processed the 5' RACE reads anew with MiXCR; each CDR3 protein has one entry. The data contain around 580,000 distinct CDR3 sequences, more than 45% of them singletons. CDR3 length: 15 amino acids. Per the germline V gene, CDR1 is LGHDT and CDR2 is YNNKEL (reference sequence). For this clonotype: Its antigen is undetermined. Germline and junction disagree at one end, which may indicate a read error.

The total RNA that was extracted per sample amounted to at least 5.5 micrograms. Sequences were obtained from blood. This receptor was identified in a man older than 75 in good health. The genes are TRBV3-1 and TRBJ2-5, with 7 positions matching TRBD1. The CDR3 loop is CANSQSPGQQETQYF. The CDR3 region has the DNA TGTGCCAACAGCCAGAGCCCGGGACAGCAAGAGACCCAGTACTTC.